The present T cell receptor (beta chain) was sequenced within a study of Tregs in tolerant kidney transplant recipients. The CDR3 extends over 14 amino acids. Germline CDR1 is SGHTA and CDR2 is FQGNSA. The junction had 5 bases not matched to a gene; V was cut back by 5 bases and J by 8 bases. TCRdb's table, derived via immunoSEQ multiplex PCR, lists solely in-frame clones and lacks some. This sample lists tens of thousands of clones; its ten largest clones have roughly 0.89%. Remarks on this clone: The read terminates 3 residues ahead of where the CDR3 ends, so the germline J gene completes it.

The material sequenced was CD4+ T cells from blood, taken before the transplant. This TCR derives from a human donor who received a combined kidney and bone marrow transplant. The gene calls are TRBV7-2 and TRBJ2-1; 11 bases agree with TRBD1. CDR3 loop: CASSHGQGADEQFF. Partial CDR3 DNA: TGTGCCAGCAGCCATGGACAGGGGGCTGATGAG.